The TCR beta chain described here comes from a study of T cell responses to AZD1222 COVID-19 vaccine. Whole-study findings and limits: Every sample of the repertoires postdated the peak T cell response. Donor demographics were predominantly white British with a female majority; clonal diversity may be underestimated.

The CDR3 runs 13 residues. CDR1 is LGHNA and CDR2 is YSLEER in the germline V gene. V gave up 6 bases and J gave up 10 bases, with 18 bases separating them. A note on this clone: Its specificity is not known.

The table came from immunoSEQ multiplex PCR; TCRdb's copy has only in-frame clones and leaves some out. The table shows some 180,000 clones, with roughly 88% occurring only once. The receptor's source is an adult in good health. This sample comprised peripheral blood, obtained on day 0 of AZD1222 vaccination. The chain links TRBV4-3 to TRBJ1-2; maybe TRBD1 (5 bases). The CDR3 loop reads CASRLDTASTYTF. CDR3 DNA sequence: TGCGCCAGCAGGCTGGACACCGCCTCTACCTACACCTTC.